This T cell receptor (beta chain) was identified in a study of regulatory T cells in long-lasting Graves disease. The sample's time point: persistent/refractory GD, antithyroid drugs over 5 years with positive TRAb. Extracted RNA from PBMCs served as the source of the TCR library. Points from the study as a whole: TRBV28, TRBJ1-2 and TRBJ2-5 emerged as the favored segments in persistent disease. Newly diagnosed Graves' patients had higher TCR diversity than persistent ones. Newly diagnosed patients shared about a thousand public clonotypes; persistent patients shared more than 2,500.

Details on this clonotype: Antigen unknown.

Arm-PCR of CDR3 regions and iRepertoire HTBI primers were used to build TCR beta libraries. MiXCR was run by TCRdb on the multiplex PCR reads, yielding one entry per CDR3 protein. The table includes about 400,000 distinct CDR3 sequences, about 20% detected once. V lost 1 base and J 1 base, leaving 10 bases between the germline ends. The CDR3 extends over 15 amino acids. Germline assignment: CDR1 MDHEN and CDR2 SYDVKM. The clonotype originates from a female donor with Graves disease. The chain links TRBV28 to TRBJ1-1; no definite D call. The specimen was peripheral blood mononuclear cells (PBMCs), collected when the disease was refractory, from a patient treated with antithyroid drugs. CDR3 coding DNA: TGTGCCAGCAGTTTATTGAAGGGTGGGAACACTGAAGCTTTCTTT. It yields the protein CASSLLKGGNTEAFF.